This T cell receptor beta chain was obtained from a study of blood T cell repertoires in COVID-19. Per germline, CDR1 MNHEY and CDR2 SVGAGI. V shed 6 bases and J 6 bases; nucleotides not matched to a gene: 6. The length of the CDR3 is 14 residues. Methods used by the authors: Nucleated cell number was recorded as an estimate derived from reference gene primer amplification. Sequenced by immunoSEQ multiplex PCR; TCRdb stores in-frame clones only, minus some. V and J calls and clone size are those listed in that table; D and trimming were worked out from the DNA. This table has roughly 54,000 clones, around 93% appearing once.

This TCR was recovered from a woman aged 55-70 years with active or convalescent COVID-19. The chain uses TRBV6-5 and TRBJ1-5; TRBD1 matches 9 bases. Sequencing was done on a sample of peripheral blood. This CDR3 reads CASRGDRDGQPQHF. The CDR3, as DNA: TGTGCCAGCAGGGGGGACAGGGACGGTCAGCCCCAGCATTTT.